This T cell receptor (beta chain) stems from a study of blood T cell repertoires in COVID-19. Overall study: From the United States, Italy and Spain came samples of acute and convalescent COVID-19. T cells, B-cell-depleted T cells, or PBMCs supplied cDNA or gDNA.

The CDR3 totals 13 residues. Deletions cut 1 base from V and 5 bases from J, with 3 bases between. Germline CDR1 is SGHDN and CDR2 is FVKESK. In the source study's methods: How many nucleated cells were present was estimated from reference gene primer amplification. Sequencing was performed with immunoSEQ multiplex PCR; in TCRdb, only in-frame clones are kept and a portion is missing. The V and J calls and clone size are taken from that table; D and trimming were inferred from the DNA. This sample carries some 180,000 clones, around four fifths of them seen once, and the ten largest clones take about 7%. This clone was counted a few times. Seattle-derived patients entered the study during active infection and were followed longitudinally.

The chain is built from TRBV14 and TRBJ1-6; no clear D gene. The TCR comes from a woman in her 40s with COVID-19, enrolled during active disease. Sequencing was carried out using peripheral blood. CDR3 region: CASSQVDNSPLHF. The CDR3 DNA reads TGTGCCAGCAGCCAAGTAGATAATTCACCCCTCCACTTT.